This passage covers 29 T cell receptor beta chains from one sample sequenced in a study of shared clonotypes between healthy human individuals. Measured with immunoSEQ multiplex PCR; TCRdb has only the in-frame clones, and not every one. The sample contains some 2,500,000 clones, around 92% of which appear only once. The sequenced sample was naive CD4+ T cells from PBMCs. The subset was: CD45RA+ positively selected. The receptors stem from a young man in good health. Some clones in this sample may be carry-over from other donors' samples.

The rearrangement uses TRBV6-5 and TRBJ1-6; D remains unclear. This CDR3 is built from 12 residues. Germline values: CDR1 MNHEY, CDR2 SVGAGI. The germline V and J ends were trimmed by 6 bases and 7 bases, with 7 bases remaining between them. DNA of the CDR3: TGTGCCAGCAGAGAGCTAAATTCACCCCTCCACTTT. This encodes CASRELNSPLHF.

The rearrangement uses TRBV5-5 and TRBJ1-5; tentatively, D is TRBD1 (6 bases). Trimming pared 0 bases from V and 5 bases from J, leaving 9 bases between. The CDR3 covers 14 residues. CDR1 is SGHKS and CDR2 is YYEKEE in the germline V gene (reference sequence). This CDR3 is CASSLDWGHQPQHF. The CDR3 nucleotides read TGTGCCAGCAGCTTGGACTGGGGGCATCAGCCCCAGCATTTT. The whole variable domain, filled in from reference TRBV5-5 and TRBJ1-5, reads DAGVTQSPTHLIKTRGQQVTLRCSPISGHKSVSWYQQVLGQGPQFIFQYYEKEERGRGNFPDRFSARQFPNYSSELNVNALLLGDSALYLCASSLDWGHQPQHFGDGTRLSIL.

The V gene is TRBV11-2, the J gene TRBJ2-1; D is uncertain. With 5 bases removed from V and 3 bases from J, the gap between germline ends came to 5 bases. Germline CDR1 reads SGHAT; CDR2 reads FQNNGV. CDR3 size: 12 residues. CDR3 sequence: CASSQIYNEQFF. The CDR3 nucleotides read TGTGCCAGCAGCCAGATCTACAATGAGCAGTTCTTC.

With respect to this clone: In the same sample, other DNA sequences code for this CDR3. V usage is TRBV28 and J usage is TRBJ2-7; 11 nucleotides agree with TRBD2. This CDR3 is 16 amino acids long. The germline gives CDR1 MDHEN, CDR2 SYDVKM. Germline trimming cut 6 bases from V and 1 base from J; bases unmatched to any gene: 8. The CDR3, as DNA: TGTGCCAGCAGCTCCCCCGGGACTAGCGGATCCTACGAGCAGTACTTC. Protein: CASSSPGTSGSYEQYF.

The rearrangement links TRBV7-6 to TRBJ2-1; 9 bases are shared with TRBD1. The junction had 7 bases not matched to a gene; V was cut back by 6 bases and J by 4 bases. CDR1 and CDR2 from the germline V gene are SGHVS and FNYEAQ. This CDR3 spans 15 amino acids. The CDR3 reads CASSLRQGVYNEQFF. CDR3 bases: TGTGCCAGCAGTTTACGACAGGGGGTGTACAATGAGCAGTTCTTC.

The rearrangement uses TRBV5-1 and TRBJ2-7, with TRBD2 matching over 12 bases. This CDR3 has 14 amino acids. Per germline, CDR1 SGHRS and CDR2 YFSETQ. Losses at the gene ends were 7 bases for V and 4 bases for J; bases not matched to a gene: 6. CDR3 in amino acids: CASGLTSGSYEQYF. CDR3 coding DNA: TGCGCCAGCGGACTGACTAGCGGGAGTTACGAGCAGTACTTC.

The chain combines TRBV5-4 with TRBJ2-2; unclear D gene. This CDR3 is 14 amino acids long. Trimming shortened V by 2 bases and J by 6 bases, and 11 bases separated the two germline ends. Germline V gene lookup returns CDR1 SGHNT and CDR2 YYREEE (reference sequence). CDR3 in DNA: TGTGCCAGCAGCTTATTTGGTGGGGCCGGGGAGCTGTTTTTT. Its translation is CASSLFGGAGELFF. The full variable domain, completed using reference TRBV5-4 and TRBJ2-2, is ETGVTQSPTHLIKTRGQQVTLRCSSQSGHNTVSWYQQALGQGPQFIFQYYREEENGRGNFPPRFSGLQFPNYSSELNVNALELDDSALYLCASSLFGGAGELFFGEGSRLTVL.

This sequence joins TRBV5-1 and TRBJ1-2; D may be TRBD1 (6 bases). Deletions cut 0 bases from V and 4 bases from J, with 13 bases between. The CDR3 extends over 15 amino acids. The germline CDR1 and CDR2 sequences are SGHRS and YFSETQ. CDR3 sequence: CASSLETRGAYGYTF. As DNA, the CDR3 is TGCGCCAGCAGCTTGGAGACAAGGGGGGCCTATGGCTACACCTTC. The entire variable domain, with the rest obtained from reference TRBV5-1 and TRBJ1-2, is as follows: KAGVTQTPRYLIKTRGQQVTLSCSPISGHRSVSWYQQTPGQGLQFLFEYFSETQRNKGNFPGRFSGRQFSNSRSEMNVSTLELGDSALYLCASSLETRGAYGYTFGSGTRLTVV.

This chain joins TRBV5-1 and TRBJ2-7; 13 nucleotides align to TRBD2. V gave up 4 bases and J gave up 3 bases; unmatched junction bases: 13. Looked up from germline, CDR1 is SGHRS and CDR2 is YFSETQ. The CDR3 runs 18 residues. The CDR3: CASSNTPLGLAGVYEQYF. The DNA for the CDR3 is TGCGCCAGCAGCAATACCCCCCTTGGACTAGCGGGAGTCTACGAGCAGTACTTC.

Only a few counts were recorded for this clone. This chain links TRBV9 with TRBJ1-1; D call uncertain. The CDR3 covers 14 residues. Looked up from germline, CDR1 is SGDLS and CDR2 is YYNGEE. Trimming removed 7 bases from V and 1 base from J, with 14 bases in between. The CDR3 loop is CASGEAPQNTEAFF. The CDR3 DNA reads as TGTGCCAGCGGGGAGGCGCCGCAGAACACTGAAGCTTTCTTT.

The rearrangement joins TRBV6-6 to TRBJ2-5, with 7 bases fitting TRBD1. After removal of 6 bases from V and 1 base from J, the junction contained 5 bases not matched to a gene. CDR3 length: 14 residues. Germline loops: CDR1 MNHNY, CDR2 SVGAGI (reference sequence). In nucleotides, the CDR3 is TGTGCCAGCAGCGAGGGGACAGCCCAAGAGACCCAGTACTTC. Translating gives CASSEGTAQETQYF.

This clone was seen a single time. Other DNA variants within this sample encode the same CDR3. The chain has TRBV5-1 and TRBJ2-5; D remains unclear. CDR3 length equals 13 residues. V was shortened by 0 bases and J by 2 bases, with 5 bases between the two germline ends. Looked up from germline, CDR1 is SGHRS and CDR2 is YFSETQ. The CDR3 sequence: CASSLAVQETQYF. Written as DNA, the CDR3 is TGCGCCAGCAGCTTGGCCGTACAAGAGACCCAGTACTTC.

This chain connects TRBV11-3 to TRBJ2-7; D is unclear. CDR1 SGHNT and CDR2 YENEEA come from the germline V gene. The CDR3 is 14 amino acids. V was cut by 1 base and J by 2 bases, with 9 bases left in between. CDR3 residues: CASSLAYLPYEQYF. The CDR3 nucleotides read TGTGCCAGCAGCTTAGCGTACCTCCCCTACGAGCAGTACTTC.

The table lists this clone with a few counts. The rearrangement joins TRBV30 to TRBJ1-1; unclear D gene. The CDR3 has 13 amino acids. The germline V gene encodes CDR1 GTSNPN and CDR2 SVGIG (reference sequence). V was trimmed by 3 bases and J by 4 bases, leaving 12 bases between them. As DNA, the CDR3 is TGTGCCTGGAGCGTAAACAGAGTCACTGAAGCTTTCTTT. It codes for CAWSVNRVTEAFF.

The V and J genes are TRBV6-1 and TRBJ1-1, with TRBD1 identical over 9 bases. V was pared by 11 bases and J by 5 bases, with 9 bases of the junction left unmatched. Germline V CDR1 and CDR2: MNHNS, SASEGT. The CDR3 contains 13 residues. CDR3 amino acids: CAGNTGGATEAFF. The CDR3 nucleotides are TGTGCCGGCAATACAGGGGGCGCAACTGAAGCTTTCTTT.

This clone was seen just once. The rearrangement uses TRBV7-9 and TRBJ2-5; possibly TRBD1 for D (5 bases). The CDR3 extends over 14 amino acids. The V and J ends lost 4 bases and 4 bases respectively, with 13 bases between them. The germline V gene encodes CDR1 SEHNR and CDR2 FQNEAQ (reference sequence). The CDR3 DNA sequence: TGTGCCAGCAGCTACCCTAGGGGAATAGAGACCCAGTACTTC. Translating it yields CASSYPRGIETQYF.

The V gene is TRBV28, the J gene TRBJ2-7, with 9 positions matching TRBD2. V was pared by 10 bases and J by 2 bases, with 6 bases of the junction left unmatched. This CDR3 spans 13 amino acids. Germline assignment: CDR1 MDHEN and CDR2 SYDVKM. CDR3 in amino acids: CATSSGATYEQYF. CDR3 nucleotide sequence: TGTGCCACCTCTAGCGGGGCCACCTACGAGCAGTACTTC. The complete variable domain, with remaining parts taken from reference TRBV28 and TRBJ2-7, reads DVKVTQSSRYLVKRTGEKVFLECVQDMDHENMFWYRQDPGLGLRLIYFSYDVKMKEKGDIPEGYSVSREKKERFSLILESASTNQTSMYLCATSSGATYEQYFGPGTRLTVT.

The chain uses TRBV7-3 and TRBJ1-2; D unclear. This CDR3 has 15 residues. CDR1 is SGHTA, CDR2 FQGTGA, per germline. Trimming cost V 0 bases and J 7 bases, with 15 bases left between them. This CDR3 is CASSLTNGNSGGYTF. The CDR3 DNA reads as TGTGCCAGCAGCTTAACAAATGGGAATAGCGGTGGCTACACCTTC. The full variable domain, in which reference TRBV7-3 and TRBJ1-2 provide the parts outside the CDR3, is GAGVSQTPSNKVTEKGKYVELRCDPISGHTALYWYRQSLGQGPEFLIYFQGTGAADDSGLPNDRFFAVRPEGSVSTLKIQRTERGDSAVYLCASSLTNGNSGGYTFGSGTRLTVV.

This clone came up a few times. Other DNA sequences in this specimen translate into the identical CDR3. This chain connects TRBV5-1 to TRBJ2-5; TRBD2 matches 10 bases. This CDR3 is built from 15 residues. The germline CDR1 and CDR2 sequences are SGHRS and YFSETQ. Trimming took 4 bases from V and 5 from J; bases not matched to a gene: 8. The CDR3 loop is CASSLTGTSEETQYF. The CDR3 DNA is TGCGCCAGCAGCCTGACCGGGACTAGCGAGGAGACCCAGTACTTC. Based on the CDR3 plus reference TRBV5-1 and TRBJ2-5, the full variable domain is KAGVTQTPRYLIKTRGQQVTLSCSPISGHRSVSWYQQTPGQGLQFLFEYFSETQRNKGNFPGRFSGRQFSNSRSEMNVSTLELGDSALYLCASSLTGTSEETQYFGPGTRLLVL.

V usage is TRBV6-1 and J usage is TRBJ2-3; no clear D. The CDR3 is 13 amino acids. Looked up from germline, CDR1 is MNHNS and CDR2 is SASEGT. Trimming pared 6 bases from V and 2 bases from J, leaving 9 bases between. CDR3 DNA: TGTGCCAGCAGGGGCTCCTACACAGATACGCAGTATTTT. It specifies CASRGSYTDTQYF.

The chain combines TRBV18 with TRBJ2-1; 16 positions agree with TRBD2. The CDR3 is made up of 16 amino acids. Germline CDR1 is KGHSH and CDR2 is LQKENI. The ends lost 3 bases at V and 12 bases at J; junction bases unmatched: 8. CDR3 nucleotides: TGTGCCAGCTCACCTCCCGGGACTAGCGGGAGGGCCAGGCAGTTCTTC. Translating gives CASSPPGTSGRARQFF. Looking up the rest from reference TRBV18 and TRBJ2-1 gives the full variable domain: NAGVMQNPRHLVRRRGQEARLRCSPMKGHSHVYWYRQLPEEGLKFMVYLQKENIIDESGMPKERFSAEFPKEGPSILRIQQVVRGDSAAYFCASSPPGTSGRARQFFGPGTRLTVL.

The gene calls are TRBV9 and TRBJ1-4; 8 bases map to TRBD1. This CDR3 region has 15 residues. Germline-derived CDR1 and CDR2 are SGDLS and YYNGEE. The junction had 5 bases not matched to a gene; V was cut back by 3 bases and J by 4 bases. The CDR3 DNA reads TGTGCCAGCAGCGCCGGACAGGGAAATAATGAAAAACTGTTTTTT. The encoded protein is CASSAGQGNNEKLFF. Drawing the rest from reference TRBV9 and TRBJ1-4, the complete variable domain is DSGVTQTPKHLITATGQRVTLRCSPRSGDLSVYWYQQSLDQGLQFLIQYYNGEERAKGNILERFSAQQFPDLHSELNLSSLELGDSALYFCASSAGQGNNEKLFFGSGTQLSVL.

The sample holds a few counts of this clone. J is TRBJ1-2 and V is TRBV7-2; weak D call: TRBD1 (5 bases). V lost 6 bases, J lost 4 bases, and 12 bases lay in between. The CDR3 is 13 residues long. Germline-derived CDR1 and CDR2 are SGHTA and FQGNSA. CDR3 bases: TGTGCCAGCAGGTCAGACAGCGTCTATGGCTACACCTTC. Encoded protein: CASRSDSVYGYTF.

The rearrangement links TRBV5-1 to TRBJ2-3, with D possibly being TRBD2 (6 bases). The germline V and J ends were trimmed by 3 bases and 3 bases, with 11 bases remaining between them. Germline-derived CDR1 and CDR2 are SGHRS and YFSETQ. CDR3 length equals 14 residues. The CDR3 protein is CASSSEGRTDTQYF. CDR3 coding DNA: TGCGCCAGCAGCTCCGAGGGGAGGACAGATACGCAGTATTTT.

V usage is TRBV27 and J usage is TRBJ2-7, with 9 bases lining up with TRBD2. The CDR3 totals 14 residues. After removal of 3 bases from V and 9 bases from J, the junction contained 9 bases not matched to a gene. Germline assignment: CDR1 MNHEY and CDR2 SMNVEV (reference sequence). The CDR3 DNA follows: TGTGCCAGCAGTTTCCGGCGGGAGGGTGATGGGCAGTACTTC. It specifies CASSFRREGDGQYF.

The CDR3 region has the DNA TGTGCCACCCTTCGTTGGGGGGCTAATCATGGCTACACCTTC. Translating gives CATLRWGANHGYTF. The rearrangement links TRBV6-5 to TRBJ1-2, with D possibly TRBD1 on 6 matching bases. Germline V gene sequence: CDR1 MNHEY, CDR2 SVGAGI. The CDR3 runs to 14 residues. Trimming took 10 bases from V and 6 from J, leaving 21 bases between them.

As to this clone: The junction departs from the called germline gene at one end, perhaps through a read error. The V call is TRBV5-4, the J call TRBJ2-5; possibly TRBD1 for D (6 bases). Germline CDR1 SGHNT, CDR2 YYREEE (reference sequence). There are 12 residues in the CDR3. In DNA form, the CDR3 reads TGTGCCAGCAGCTTGGCTGGGGGCGGAAGTCACTTC. Translated: CASSLAGGGSHF.

This sequence joins TRBV7-7 and TRBJ2-2; 8 bases line up with TRBD1. CDR3 length equals 18 residues. V dropped 1 base and J dropped 1; count of bases not matched to a gene: 8. The germline CDR1 and CDR2 sequences are SSHAT and FNYEAQ (reference sequence). The CDR3, as DNA: TGTGCCAGCAGCTTAGGGCATCGGGGGACAGGGAACACCGGGGAGCTGTTTTTT. This gives the protein CASSLGHRGTGNTGELFF.

J is TRBJ2-7 and V is TRBV30, with 10 bases fitting TRBD2. After removal of 8 bases from V and 7 bases from J, the junction contained 8 bases not matched to a gene. Germline V gives CDR1 GTSNPN, CDR2 SVGIG (reference sequence). This CDR3 spans 12 amino acids. The CDR3 DNA reads TGTGCCAGAGCGGGAGGGCCGGGTGAGCAGTACTTC. Its protein is CARAGGPGEQYF.